This T cell receptor beta chain was identified in a study of response to subunit inactivated influenza vaccine. Overall study findings and caveats: Few additional T cells are recruited per seasonal influenza vaccination, authors suggested.

This clonotype showed up many times. The antigen is undetermined. This CDR3 is built from 19 residues. Unmatched junction bases numbered 19, after V lost 7 bases and J lost 2 bases. One entry per CDR3 protein, called by TCRdb with MiXCR from the RT-PCR reads. This sample carries about 700,000 distinct CDR3 sequences, approximately 15% of them seen once, and the ten largest clones take roughly 6.4%. The starting material was PBMCs from blood, obtained around 14 days before vaccination. V gene TRBV12-3 or TRBV12-4 combines with J gene TRBJ2-3; 9 nucleotides match TRBD2. The sequence derives from a man aged 45-60 years who received an inactivated influenza vaccine. Here the CDR3 DNA reads TGTGCCAGCATTCCCGGGCCCAGAGGCCTAGCGGGGAACACAGATACGCAGTATTTT. It specifies CASIPGPRGLAGNTDTQYF.